These 23 T cell receptor beta chains came from one sample sequenced in a study (dated by TCRdb to 2015 to 2017). Library preparation was by 5' RACE. TCRdb lists the instrument as Illumina MiSeq. TCRdb cleaned the public reads at Q25 with fastp, built clones with MiXCR and kept in-frame beta chains. Every CDR3 protein is listed once, alongside the most common genes and DNA of its rows. This sample lists about 43,000 distinct CDR3 sequences; roughly 20% were detected once. Approximately 4.7% of the sample goes to the ten largest clones. Tregs were isolated as CD4+CD25+CD127-/low cells. The sample was Tregs sorted from a lymph node. The receptor source for this set is a female donor with breast cancer.

The chain is built from TRBV10-3 and TRBJ1-3; no firm D call. The CDR3 runs to 12 residues. V was shortened by 10 bases and J by 4 bases, with 11 bases between the two germline ends. CDR1 is ENHRY, CDR2 SYGVKD, per germline. The CDR3 loop reads CASRERGNTIYF. Here the CDR3 DNA reads TGTGCCAGCCGGGAAAGGGGAAACACCATATATTTT.

This clonotype appeared many times. V and J are TRBV6-5 and TRBJ2-7; D gene unclear. There are 12 residues in the CDR3. Germline loops: CDR1 MNHEY, CDR2 SVGAGI. The germline V and J ends were trimmed by 3 bases and 7 bases, with 10 bases remaining between them. The CDR3 protein is CASSYAHGEQYF. The CDR3 bases are TGTGCCAGCAGTTATGCACATGGGGAGCAGTACTTC.

This clonotype has more than one count but fewer than ten. V and J are TRBV27 and TRBJ2-1; the D gene is possibly TRBD2 (6 bases). The CDR3 length is 15 residues. Per the germline V gene, CDR1 is MNHEY and CDR2 is SMNVEV (reference sequence). The ends were cut back, 2 bases at V and 5 bases at J, with 13 bases in the middle. In DNA form, the CDR3 reads TGTGCCAGCAGTTTAATCGGCGGGGTCAACAATGAGCAGTTCTTC. This translates into CASSLIGGVNNEQFF.

Many counts were recorded for this clonotype. J is TRBJ2-1 and V is TRBV6-1; no definite D call. CDR3 length: 14 amino acids. V lost 6 bases to trimming and J lost 0 bases, with 9 bases between them. Germline values: CDR1 MNHNS, CDR2 SASEGT. The CDR3 loop reads CASSLDNSYNEQFF. In nucleotides, the CDR3 is TGTGCCAGCAGCCTAGATAACTCCTACAATGAGCAGTTCTTC.

This clonotype has at least ten counts. The chain is built from TRBV5-6 and TRBJ2-7; a possible D gene is TRBD1 (6 bases). V lost 4 bases and J 2 bases, leaving 16 bases between the germline ends. The germline V gene encodes CDR1 SGHDT and CDR2 YYEEEE. This CDR3 spans 15 amino acids. The DNA for the CDR3 is TGTGCCAGCAGCGGGATGGGGGACATAGCCTACGAGCAGTACTTC. This gives the protein CASSGMGDIAYEQYF.

This clonotype was detected a few times. This CDR3 is CASSLTPSSYNEQFF. Written as DNA, the CDR3 is TGTGCCAGCAGTTTAACACCGAGCTCCTACAATGAGCAGTTCTTC. The gene calls are TRBV27 and TRBJ2-1; D is undetermined. V lost 2 bases to trimming and J lost 0 bases, with 8 bases between them. Germline assignment: CDR1 MNHEY and CDR2 SMNVEV (reference sequence). This CDR3 comprises 15 residues.

This clonotype was counted at least ten times. The chain has TRBV4-3 and TRBJ2-2; 12 nucleotides match TRBD2. Germline V gene data show CDR1 as LGHNA and CDR2 as YSLEER. Trimming at V came to 2 bases and at J to 10 bases, leaving 11 bases not matched to a gene. This CDR3 region has 17 residues. CDR3 protein: CASSQSLLAGGPQELFF. The CDR3 region has the DNA TGCGCCAGCAGCCAATCGTTACTAGCGGGAGGCCCCCAGGAGCTGTTTTTT.

Many counts were recorded for this clonotype. V and J are TRBV4-1 and TRBJ1-1; D not resolved. The V gene's germline CDR1 is MGHRA and CDR2 YSYEKL. CDR3 length: 16 residues. V was trimmed by 3 bases and J by 6 bases, leaving 20 bases between them. CDR3 loop: CASSQVYRTTDAEAFF. DNA for the CDR3: TGCGCCAGCAGCCAGGTATATAGGACTACTGACGCTGAAGCTTTCTTT.

The CDR3 spells CANLSASGPEQYF. The CDR3 region has the DNA TGTGCCAACTTATCGGCTAGCGGGCCCGAGCAGTACTTC. The V call is TRBV27, the J call TRBJ2-7, with 8 bases lining up with TRBD2. Trimming cost V 10 bases and J 6 bases; bases outside gene matches: 11. CDR1 and CDR2 (germline): MNHEY, SMNVEV (reference sequence). The CDR3 extends over 13 amino acids.

Concerning this clonotype itself: At one boundary the junction diverges from the germline segment, which might be a read error. This chain uses TRBV27 with TRBJ1-5; D may be TRBD1 (6 bases). The germline gives CDR1 MNHEY, CDR2 SMNVEV (reference sequence). This CDR3 contains 15 residues. The CDR3 DNA follows: TGTGCCGGCTCTCCCAGGGGTTTTAGCAATCGGCCCCAGCATTTT. It is translated as CAGSPRGFSNRPQHF.

This clonotype was counted at least ten times. The CDR3 region has the DNA TGTGCCAGCAGCTTAGGTCAGCCCACCGGGGAGCTGTTTTTT. Protein product: CASSLGQPTGELFF. The chain combines TRBV7-3 with TRBJ2-2; D is unclear. CDR3 length: 14 residues. Germline CDR1 SGHTA, CDR2 FQGTGA. The V end was cut by 2 bases, the J end by 4 bases, with 8 bases between.

A few counts support this clonotype. J is TRBJ1-1 and V is TRBV12-3 or TRBV12-4; D uncertain. Trimming removed 2 bases at V and 0 bases at J, with 7 bases between. The CDR3 covers 14 residues. CDR3: CASSLQAMNTEAFF. In DNA form, the CDR3 reads TGTGCCAGCAGTTTACAGGCCATGAACACTGAAGCTTTCTTT.

This clonotype was counted a few times. This chain connects TRBV18 to TRBJ2-3; tentatively, D is TRBD2 (6 bases). CDR1 KGHSH and CDR2 LQKENI come from the germline V gene. The CDR3 extends over 15 amino acids. V dropped 6 bases and J dropped 0 bases, with 13 bases sitting between them. As DNA, the CDR3 is TGTGCCAGCTCCCCCCTTCGGGGGAGCACAGATACGCAGTATTTT. It is translated as CASSPLRGSTDTQYF.

The sample holds a few counts of this clonotype. The chain links TRBV29-1 to TRBJ1-2; tentatively, D is TRBD1 (6 bases). Germline CDR1 reads SQVTM; CDR2 reads ANQGSEA. Trimming removed 3 bases from V and 6 bases from J, with 17 bases in between. The CDR3 loop spans 14 amino acids. The CDR3 nucleotides are TGCAGCGTTGACCCTACGACTACAGGGAATGGCTACACCTTC. It codes for CSVDPTTTGNGYTF.

The table lists this clonotype with many counts. The chain carries TRBV4-1 and TRBJ1-3; TRBD1 agrees at 7 bases. Germline-derived CDR1 and CDR2 are MGHRA and YSYEKL. The CDR3 is 16 residues long. The trim removed 0 bases at V and 3 bases at J, leaving 5 bases unmatched. CDR3 DNA sequence: TGCGCCAGCAGCCAAGAGGCAGGGGGAGGTGGAAACACCATATATTTT. Its protein is CASSQEAGGGGNTIYF.

About this clonotype: A much larger clone differs by one base, so this may be a read error. The V and J genes are TRBV28 and TRBJ2-5, with a tentative D call TRBD2 (7 bases). The CDR3 length is 14 residues. CDR1 is MDHEN and CDR2 is SYDVKM in the germline V gene. The CDR3 bases are TGTACCAGCACCCACCGGAGGGGGGGAGAGACCCAGTACTTC. It is translated as CTSTHRRGGETQYF.

Turning to this clonotype: With a much larger clone just one base away, this may be a read error. This chain connects TRBV20-1 to TRBJ2-5, with D hard to call. This CDR3 contains 14 residues. Per the germline V gene, CDR1 is DFQATT and CDR2 is SNEGSKA (reference sequence). CDR3 sequence reads: CGARDDKDQETQYF. The DNA for the CDR3 is TGCGGTGCTAGAGACGACAAGGATCAAGAGACCCAGTACTTC.

The J gene is TRBJ2-1, the V gene TRBV20-1; D is undetermined. The CDR3 loop spans 17 amino acids. V lost 2 bases and J 4 bases, leaving 21 bases between the germline ends. Germline V CDR1 and CDR2: DFQATT, SNEGSKA (reference sequence). The CDR3 nucleotides are TGCAGTGCTAGAAACGTCTTGGACGGAAACCTTTACAATGAGCAGTTCTTC. Protein product: CSARNVLDGNLYNEQFF.

This clonotype was seen a handful of times. The chain carries TRBV7-6 and TRBJ2-7; no clear D gene. Trimming shortened V by 0 bases and J by 3 bases, and 6 bases separated the two germline ends. The CDR3 contains 13 residues. CDR1 and CDR2 (germline): SGHVS, FNYEAQ. The chain's CDR3 is CASSLASDYEQYF. The CDR3 DNA reads as TGTGCCAGCAGCTTAGCCAGCGACTACGAGCAGTACTTC. The variable domain in full, with the rest retrieved from reference TRBV7-6 and TRBJ2-7, is GAGVSQSPRYKVTKRGQDVALRCDPISGHVSLYWYRQALGQGPEFLTYFNYEAQQDKSGLPNDRFSAERPEGSISTLTIQRTEQRDSAMYRCASSLASDYEQYFGPGTRLTVT.

The table lists this clonotype with a few counts. The genes are TRBV4-1 and TRBJ1-2, with D uncertain. V was trimmed by 4 bases and J by 3 bases, leaving 15 bases between them. CDR1 is MGHRA and CDR2 is YSYEKL in the germline V gene. The CDR3 totals 15 residues. CDR3 nucleotides: TGCGCCAGCAGCCGTCTCGCTAGGGAGGACTATGGCTACACCTTC. It is translated as CASSRLAREDYGYTF.

This clonotype turned up a few times. The V gene is TRBV24-1, the J gene TRBJ2-3; the D gene is possibly TRBD1 (5 bases). Trimming took off 3 bases at V and 5 bases at J, with 14 bases between the two ends. The CDR3 runs to 15 residues. Germline assignment: CDR1 KGHDR and CDR2 SFDVKD. The CDR3 loop is CATSDTLTGQDTQYF. The CDR3 DNA sequence: TGTGCCACCAGTGATACCCTCACCGGACAAGATACGCAGTATTTT.

This clonotype was seen only a few times. This chain joins TRBV12-3 or TRBV12-4 and TRBJ2-1; D possibly corresponds to TRBD2 (5 bases). This CDR3 has 15 amino acids. Deletions cut 2 bases from V and 3 bases from J, with 11 bases between. Here the CDR3 DNA reads TGTGCCAGCAGTTTAAGCGGAGATATCTACAATGAGCAGTTCTTC. Amino acid sequence: CASSLSGDIYNEQFF.

V usage is TRBV7-9 and J usage is TRBJ2-1; D may be TRBD1 (6 bases). The CDR3 consists of 12 residues. The germline V gene has CDR1 SEHNR and CDR2 FQNEAQ (reference sequence). Trimming removed 4 bases from V and 9 bases from J, with 10 bases in between. The CDR3 sequence: CASSSRGIEQFF. The CDR3 DNA is TGTGCCAGCAGCTCCAGGGGAATTGAGCAGTTCTTC. Full variable domain (outside the CDR3, taken from reference TRBV7-9 and TRBJ2-1): DTGVSQNPRHKITKRGQNVTFRCDPISEHNRLYWYRQTLGQGPEFLTYFQNEAQLEKSRLLSDRFSAERPKGSFSTLEIQRTEQGDSAMYLCASSSRGIEQFFGPGTRLTVL.